Listed below are T cell receptor beta chains from one sample, sequenced in a study of cytomegalovirus exposure and HLA in healthy donors. Only in-frame clones appear in the TCRdb table, and some are missing; sequencing was by immunoSEQ multiplex PCR. The table lists 100,000 to 150,000 clones, roughly 80% of them singletons. Sequenced input: PBMCs. These receptors were collected from a woman aged 40-49 years in good health and CMV-seronegative. The CDR3 runs from the conserved cysteine through the conserved F or W. Each record gives: J gene, V gene, D gene, clone size, CDR3 protein, CDR3 DNA. D genes are given only for firm matches. Only part of the rows carry a size: once, few, many, or a class if the clone is expanded.

TRBJ2-5 | TRBV5-6 | . | . | CASSVEETQYF | TGTGCCAGCAGCGTTGAGGAGACCCAGTACTTC
TRBJ2-7 | TRBV7-2 | . | . | CASSSRYEQYF | TGTGCCAGCAGCTCCAGGTACGAGCAGTACTTC
TRBJ1-2 | TRBV4-2 | . | once | CASSQDPRSLNYGYTF | TGTGCCAGCAGCCAAGACCCCAGGTCTTTAAACTATGGCTACACCTTC
TRBJ1-2 | TRBV4-1 | . | . | CASRDTESSNYGYTF | TGCGCCAGCAGAGACACAGAGTCGTCTAACTATGGCTACACCTTC
TRBJ1-1 | TRBV6-5 | . | few | CASSPPGTEAFF | TGTGCCAGCAGTCCGCCGGGAACTGAAGCTTTCTTT
TRBJ2-1 | TRBV5-1 | TRBD2 | . | CASRPSTGTSGRNEQFF | TGCGCCAGCAGGCCATCTACGGGGACTAGCGGGAGAAATGAGCAGTTCTTC
TRBJ1-2 | TRBV5-4 | TRBD1 | . | CASSPGQGWGYTF | TGTGCCAGCAGCCCAGGACAGGGTTGGGGCTACACCTTC
TRBJ1-1 | TRBV11-1 | . | . | CASSLAGGERTEAFF | TGTGCCAGCAGCTTAGCGGGGGGAGAAAGGACTGAAGCTTTCTTT
TRBJ2-5 | TRBV19 | TRBD2 | . | CASSMDLAGGPYQETQYF | TGTGCCAGTAGTATGGATCTAGCGGGGGGCCCGTACCAAGAGACCCAGTACTTC
TRBJ2-1 | TRBV18 | TRBD2 | . | CASSVLAADNEQFF | TGTGCCAGCTCAGTCCTAGCGGCCGACAATGAGCAGTTCTTC
TRBJ1-3 | TRBV7-8 | . | . | CASSLSQGTGNTIYF | TGTGCCAGCAGCTTATCCCAGGGGACTGGAAACACCATATATTTT
TRBJ1-2 | TRBV5-5 | TRBD1 | . | CASSSAGQGLTNYGYTF | TGTGCCAGCAGCTCTGCGGGACAGGGGCTCACTAACTATGGCTACACCTTC
TRBJ1-2 | TRBV6-5 | TRBD1 | . | CASRHPGQEDGYTF | TGTGCCAGCAGACACCCGGGACAGGAAGATGGCTACACCTTC
TRBJ1-3 | TRBV5-4 | TRBD1 | . | CASSFGTGVGNTIYF | TGTGCCAGCAGCTTCGGGACAGGTGTGGGAAACACCATATATTTT
TRBJ1-1 | TRBV5-5 | . | . | CASSLRVSDRYTEAFF | TGTGCCAGCAGCTTGAGGGTTAGCGACAGGTACACTGAAGCTTTCTTT
TRBJ2-5 | TRBV2 | . | . | CASRNRAETQYF | TGTGCCAGCAGGAACAGGGCGGAGACCCAGTACTTC
TRBJ2-3 | TRBV6-4 | TRBD2 | . | CASSEAGGTDTQYF | TGTGCCAGCAGTGAAGCGGGAGGCACAGATACGCAGTATTTT
TRBJ2-1 | TRBV4-1 | TRBD2 | few | CASSQAFLTSGGVLGQFF | TGCGCCAGCAGCCAAGCCTTCCTGACTAGCGGGGGGGTTTTAGGGCAGTTCTTC
TRBJ2-2 | TRBV2 | . | . | CASSEFSSAGELFF | TGTGCCAGCAGTGAGTTCTCGTCCGCCGGGGAGCTGTTTTTT
TRBJ1-5 | TRBV7-6 | TRBD1 | . | CASSWDRGSQPQHF | TGTGCCAGCAGCTGGGACAGGGGGAGCCAGCCCCAGCATTTT
TRBJ2-7 | TRBV19 | TRBD1 | few | CASSTTGGYEQYF | TGTGCCAGTAGTACGACAGGGGGGTACGAGCAGTACTTC
TRBJ2-7 | TRBV2 | . | . | CAWGIGGPYEQYF | TGTGCCTGGGGGATAGGGGGTCCCTACGAGCAGTACTTC
TRBJ2-7 | TRBV2 | TRBD2 | . | CASSPLPTGTSVYF | TGTGCCAGCAGCCCCTTACCCACCGGGACTAGTGTGTACTTC
TRBJ2-1 | TRBV29-1 | TRBD2 | . | CSVRMTSGPHNEQFF | TGCAGCGTCCGAATGACTAGCGGGCCTCACAATGAGCAGTTCTTC
TRBJ2-5 | TRBV7-2 | TRBD2 | . | CASSGQRGPQETQYF | TGTGCCAGCAGCGGACAGCGGGGGCCCCAAGAGACCCAGTACTTC
TRBJ2-3 | TRBV7-2 | . | . | CASSLAGATDTQYF | TGTGCCAGCAGCTTGGCGGGGGCAACGGATACGCAGTATTTT
TRBJ1-4 | TRBV4-2 | . | . | CASSHPGINEKLFF | TGTGCCAGCAGCCATCCAGGGATTAATGAAAAACTGTTTTTT
TRBJ1-1 | TRBV2 | . | . | CASSASGSTEAFF | TGTGCCAGTTCCGCCTCAGGGTCCACTGAAGCTTTCTTT
TRBJ2-5 | TRBV5-6 | . | few | CASSLDGAYQETQYF | TGTGCCAGCAGCTTGGACGGTGCATACCAAGAGACCCAGTACTTC
TRBJ2-3 | TRBV6-5 | TRBD2 | . | CASSYEAREVADTQYF | TGTGCCAGCAGTTACGAGGCGCGGGAGGTCGCAGATACGCAGTATTTT
TRBJ2-3 | TRBV6-1 | . | . | CASSEAPGTGTDTQYF | TGTGCCAGCAGTGAAGCTCCCGGGACTGGCACAGATACGCAGTATTTT
TRBJ2-5 | TRBV5-1 | TRBD1 | few | CASSIGQGVGGTQYF | TGCGCCAGCAGCATAGGACAGGGGGTCGGGGGGACCCAGTACTTC
TRBJ2-7 | TRBV20-1 | . | . | CSAGASYEQYF | TGCAGTGCAGGGGCATCCTACGAGCAGTACTTC
TRBJ2-1 | TRBV27 | . | . | CASSLRTGAGNEQFF | TGTGCCAGCAGTTTGAGGACGGGCGCGGGGAATGAGCAGTTCTTC
TRBJ2-7 | TRBV28 | . | . | CATLSGGSYEQYF | TGTGCCACCCTAAGCGGAGGCTCCTACGAGCAGTACTTC
TRBJ1-1 | TRBV29-1 | TRBD1 | . | CSAGTGNTEAFF | TGCAGCGCTGGGACAGGGAACACTGAAGCTTTCTTT
TRBJ2-1 | TRBV6-5 | TRBD1 | few | CASSYQRQGWYNEQFF | TGTGCCAGCAGTTACCAGCGACAGGGTTGGTACAATGAGCAGTTCTTC
TRBJ2-1 | TRBV7-8 | TRBD2 | . | CASQSQRGPYNEQFF | TGTGCCAGCCAATCCCAGCGGGGGCCCTACAATGAGCAGTTCTTC
TRBJ1-1 | TRBV6-5 | . | . | CASSWGQNTEAFF | TGTGCCAGCAGCTGGGGACAGAACACTGAAGCTTTCTTT
TRBJ2-3 | TRBV5-1 | TRBD2 | . | CASSPLGGGGTDTQYF | TGCGCCAGCAGCCCCCTGGGGGGGGGAGGCACAGATACGCAGTATTTT
TRBJ1-5 | TRBV4-2 | . | . | CASRAGDSNQPQHF | TGTGCCAGCAGAGCCGGGGATTCTAATCAGCCCCAGCATTTT
TRBJ2-3 | TRBV4-2 | . | . | CASSQGDRSSTDTQYF | TGTGCCAGCAGCCAAGGTGACAGGAGCAGCACAGATACGCAGTATTTT
TRBJ1-2 | TRBV18 | . | . | CASSASDDGVGYTF | TGTGCCAGCTCAGCATCTGACGATGGAGTTGGCTACACCTTC
TRBJ1-5 | TRBV6-6 | . | once | CASSPATGGREQPQHF | TGTGCCAGCAGCCCTGCTACGGGGGGGAGAGAGCAGCCCCAGCATTTT
TRBJ1-5 | TRBV5-6 | TRBD1 | . | CASSRSRQGLQPQHF | TGTGCCAGCAGCCGTTCCCGACAGGGGCTTCAGCCCCAGCATTTT
TRBJ1-4 | TRBV4-1 | TRBD1 | . | CASSQEILGTGVEKLFF | TGCGCCAGCAGCCAAGAAATTCTCGGGACAGGGGTTGAAAAACTGTTTTTT
TRBJ2-7 | TRBV19 | TRBD2 | . | CASSSRSLAGGGYEQYF | TGTGCCAGTAGTTCCCGATCCCTAGCGGGAGGGGGATACGAGCAGTACTTC
TRBJ2-2 | TRBV6-1 | . | . | CANSRERSDTGELFF | TGTGCCAACTCCCGCGAAAGGAGCGACACCGGGGAGCTGTTTTTT
TRBJ1-5 | TRBV2 | . | . | CASSDAGGSNQPQHF | TGTGCCAGCAGTGATGCTGGGGGGAGCAATCAGCCCCAGCATTTT
TRBJ1-4 | TRBV6-6 | . | . | CASRPRGVMREKLFF | TGTGCCAGCAGACCCAGGGGAGTTATGAGGGAAAAACTGTTTTTT
TRBJ2-1 | TRBV10-3 | TRBD1 | . | CAINGQGAYNEQFF | TGTGCCATCAATGGACAGGGGGCCTACAATGAGCAGTTCTTC
TRBJ1-6 | TRBV6-1 | TRBD1 | once | CASSVGQGYNSPLHF | TGTGCCAGCAGTGTGGGACAGGGGTATAATTCACCCCTCCACTTT